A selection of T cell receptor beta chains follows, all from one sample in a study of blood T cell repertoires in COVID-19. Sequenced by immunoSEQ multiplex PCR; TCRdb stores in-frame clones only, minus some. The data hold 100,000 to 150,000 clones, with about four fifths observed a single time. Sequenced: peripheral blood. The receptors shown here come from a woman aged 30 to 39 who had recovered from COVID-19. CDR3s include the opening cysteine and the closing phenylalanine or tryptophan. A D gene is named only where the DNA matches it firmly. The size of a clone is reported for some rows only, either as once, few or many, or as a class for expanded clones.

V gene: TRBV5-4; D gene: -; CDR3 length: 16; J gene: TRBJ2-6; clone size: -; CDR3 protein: CASRLQTSLGANVLTF; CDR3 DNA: TGTGCCAGCAGGTTACAGACCTCCTTAGGGGCCAACGTCCTGACTTTC
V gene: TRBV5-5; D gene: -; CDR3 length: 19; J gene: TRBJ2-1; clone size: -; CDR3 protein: CASSLDQEDLIRSSNEQFF; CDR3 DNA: TGTGCCAGCAGCTTGGACCAGGAGGACTTAATTCGTAGCTCCAATGAGCAGTTCTTC
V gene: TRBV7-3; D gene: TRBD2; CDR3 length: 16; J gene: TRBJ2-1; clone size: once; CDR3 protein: CASSSLGSGSANEQFF; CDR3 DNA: TGTGCCAGCAGCTCTCTAGGTAGCGGGAGTGCAAATGAGCAGTTCTTC
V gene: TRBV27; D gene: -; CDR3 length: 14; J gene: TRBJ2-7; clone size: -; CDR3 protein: CASKGVGKAYEQYF; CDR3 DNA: TGTGCCAGCAAAGGGGTCGGCAAAGCCTACGAGCAGTACTTC
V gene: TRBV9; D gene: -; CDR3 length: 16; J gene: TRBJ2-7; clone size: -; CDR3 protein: CASSESPGANSYEQYF; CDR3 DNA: TGTGCCAGCAGCGAAAGTCCAGGGGCCAACTCCTACGAGCAGTACTTC
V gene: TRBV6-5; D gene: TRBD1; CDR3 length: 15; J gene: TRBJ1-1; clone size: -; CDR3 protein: CASNRPGQINTEAFF; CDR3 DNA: TGTGCCAGCAACCGCCCGGGACAGATAAACACTGAAGCTTTCTTT
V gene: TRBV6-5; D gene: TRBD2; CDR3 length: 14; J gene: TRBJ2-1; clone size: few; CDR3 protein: CASSYSGSLGEQFF; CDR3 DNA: TGTGCCAGCAGTTACAGCGGGAGCTTAGGTGAGCAGTTCTTC
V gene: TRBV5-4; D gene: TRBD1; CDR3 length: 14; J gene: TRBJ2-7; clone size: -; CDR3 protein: CASSINRGAYEQYF; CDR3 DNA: TGTGCCAGCAGCATAAACAGGGGAGCCTACGAGCAGTACTTC
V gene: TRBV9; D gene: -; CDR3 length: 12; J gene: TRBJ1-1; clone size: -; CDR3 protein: CASSATGPEAFF; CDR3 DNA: TGTGCCAGCAGCGCCACAGGGCCTGAAGCTTTCTTT
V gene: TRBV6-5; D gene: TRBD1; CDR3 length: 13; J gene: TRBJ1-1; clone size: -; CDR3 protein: CASSKDRGTEAFF; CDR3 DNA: TGTGCCAGCAGCAAAGACAGGGGAACTGAAGCTTTCTTT
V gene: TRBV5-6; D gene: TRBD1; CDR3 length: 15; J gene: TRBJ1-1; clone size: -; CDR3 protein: CASSLTPPGGTEAFF; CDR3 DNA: TGTGCCAGCAGCTTGACCCCCCCAGGGGGGACTGAAGCTTTCTTT
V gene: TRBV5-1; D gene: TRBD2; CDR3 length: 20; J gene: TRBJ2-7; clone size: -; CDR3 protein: CASSLERGRNPGLALDEQYF; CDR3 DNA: TGCGCCAGCAGCTTGGAGAGGGGGCGAAACCCGGGACTAGCCCTTGACGAGCAGTACTTC
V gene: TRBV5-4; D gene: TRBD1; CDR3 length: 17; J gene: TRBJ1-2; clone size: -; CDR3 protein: CASSLEFRDRANYGYTF; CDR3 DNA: TGTGCCAGCAGCTTGGAGTTCCGGGACAGGGCCAACTATGGCTACACCTTC
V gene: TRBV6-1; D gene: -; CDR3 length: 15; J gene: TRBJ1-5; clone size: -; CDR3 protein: CASSEVPLGNQPQHF; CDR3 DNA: TGTGCCAGCAGTGAAGTCCCCCTAGGCAATCAGCCCCAGCATTTT
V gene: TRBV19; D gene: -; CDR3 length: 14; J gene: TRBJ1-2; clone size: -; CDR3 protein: CASTTGPNNYGYTF; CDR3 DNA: TGTGCCAGTACTACAGGGCCCAATAACTATGGCTACACCTTC
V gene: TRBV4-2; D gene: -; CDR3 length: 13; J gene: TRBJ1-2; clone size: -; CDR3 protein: CASSPDGNYGYTF; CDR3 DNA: TGTGCCAGCAGCCCTGACGGGAACTATGGCTACACCTTC
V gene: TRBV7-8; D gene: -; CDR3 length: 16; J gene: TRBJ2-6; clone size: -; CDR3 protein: CASSGQQISGANVLTF; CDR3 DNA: TGTGCCAGCAGCGGACAGCAGATCTCTGGGGCCAACGTCCTGACTTTC
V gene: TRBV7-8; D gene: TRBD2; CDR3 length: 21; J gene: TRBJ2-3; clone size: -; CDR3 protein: CASSLAPQIGLGTSPTDTQYF; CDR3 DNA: TGTGCCAGCAGCTTAGCACCGCAAATTGGGTTAGGGACTAGTCCGACAGATACGCAGTATTTT
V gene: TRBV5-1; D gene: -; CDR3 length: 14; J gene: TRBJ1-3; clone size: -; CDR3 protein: CASSESGPGNTIYF; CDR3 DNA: TGCGCCAGCAGCGAGAGTGGTCCTGGAAACACCATATATTTT
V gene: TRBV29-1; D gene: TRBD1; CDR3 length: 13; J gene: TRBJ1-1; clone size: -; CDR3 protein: CSAFRQGNTEAFF; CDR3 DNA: TGCAGCGCCTTTCGACAGGGGAACACTGAAGCTTTCTTT
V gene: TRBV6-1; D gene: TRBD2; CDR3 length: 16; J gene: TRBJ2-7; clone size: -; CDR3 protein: CASSEGREGRSYEQYF; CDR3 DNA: TGTGCCAGCAGTGAAGGGCGGGAGGGGAGATCCTACGAGCAGTACTTC
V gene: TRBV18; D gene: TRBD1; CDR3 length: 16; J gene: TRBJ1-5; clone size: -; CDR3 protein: CASSPGQKNSNQPQHF; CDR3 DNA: TGTGCCAGCTCACCGGGACAGAAGAATAGCAATCAGCCCCAGCATTTT
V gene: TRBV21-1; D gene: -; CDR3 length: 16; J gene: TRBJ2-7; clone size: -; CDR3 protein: CASSVGQGASSYEQYF; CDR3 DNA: -
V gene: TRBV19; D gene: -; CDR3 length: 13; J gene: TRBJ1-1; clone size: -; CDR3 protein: CASSPQGNTEAFF; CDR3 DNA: TGTGCCAGTAGTCCGCAGGGGAACACTGAAGCTTTCTTT
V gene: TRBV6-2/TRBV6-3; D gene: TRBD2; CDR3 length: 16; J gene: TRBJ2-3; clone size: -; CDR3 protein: CASSYTRDYSTDTQYF; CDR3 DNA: TGTGCCAGCAGTTACACCCGGGACTATTCCACAGATACGCAGTATTTT
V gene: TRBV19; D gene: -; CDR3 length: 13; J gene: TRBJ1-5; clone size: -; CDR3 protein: CASSKEADQPQHF; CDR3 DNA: TGTGCCAGTAGTAAGGAGGCCGATCAGCCCCAGCATTTT